These T cell receptor beta chains were read from a single sample in a study of blood T cells in healthy people across ages. TCRdb independently ran MiXCR on the 5' RACE reads; one entry per CDR3 protein. The sample lists hundreds of thousands of distinct CDR3 sequences; about 26% were seen once. In addition, the sample was reused for a study of T cells of mothers and their children.

The material sequenced was blood. The origin of the receptors is a boy younger than 10 in good health. CDR3s include the opening cysteine and the closing phenylalanine or tryptophan. A D gene is named only where the DNA matches it firmly. A row's size may be missing; if present it is once, few, many or a size class.

CDR3aa: CASSQDPASEEFF
CDR3nt: TGCGCCAGCAGCCAAGATCCCGCCTCAGAGGAGTTCTTC
d_gene: -
abundance: few
v_gene: TRBV4-1
j_gene: TRBJ2-1

CDR3aa: CASMTASSYNSPLHF
CDR3nt: TGTGCCAGCATGACGGCGAGCTCCTATAATTCACCCCTCCACTTT
d_gene: -
abundance: few
v_gene: TRBV6-2/TRBV6-3
j_gene: TRBJ1-6

CDR3aa: CASSIGNRQETQYF
CDR3nt: TGTGCCAGTAGTATAGGTAACCGCCAAGAGACCCAGTACTTC
d_gene: -
abundance: few
v_gene: TRBV19
j_gene: TRBJ2-5

CDR3aa: CASSFGRGGQEKLFF
CDR3nt: TGTGCCAGCAGCTTTGGTCGGGGGGGTCAGGAAAAACTGTTTTTT
d_gene: -
abundance: -
v_gene: TRBV7-9
j_gene: TRBJ1-4

CDR3aa: CASSPAGVAETQYF
CDR3nt: TGTGCCAGCAGCCCTGCAGGGGTGGCGGAGACCCAGTACTTC
d_gene: -
abundance: -
v_gene: TRBV3-1
j_gene: TRBJ2-5

CDR3aa: CSVEGQKTNYGYTF
CDR3nt: TGCAGCGTAGAGGGACAGAAGACTAACTATGGCTACACCTTC
d_gene: TRBD1
abundance: few
v_gene: TRBV29-1
j_gene: TRBJ1-2

CDR3aa: CASSWASGQTYEQYF
CDR3nt: TGCGCCAGCAGCTGGGCTAGCGGTCAGACCTACGAGCAGTACTTC
d_gene: TRBD2
abundance: few
v_gene: TRBV5-1
j_gene: TRBJ2-7

CDR3aa: CAISESRTQYF
CDR3nt: TGTGCCATCAGTGAGTCACGGACCCAGTACTTC
d_gene: -
abundance: -
v_gene: TRBV10-3
j_gene: TRBJ2-5

CDR3aa: CASRLTSGGTNYEQYF
CDR3nt: TGTGCCAGCAGACTTACTAGCGGGGGAACAAACTACGAGCAGTACTTC
d_gene: TRBD2
abundance: few
v_gene: TRBV11-2
j_gene: TRBJ2-7

CDR3aa: CASSLNPGAKNIQYF
CDR3nt: TGTGCCAGCAGCTTAAACCCCGGGGCCAAAAACATTCAGTACTTC
d_gene: -
abundance: -
v_gene: TRBV13
j_gene: TRBJ2-4

CDR3aa: CASSVWTSGNNEQFF
CDR3nt: TGTGCCAGCAGCGTGTGGACTAGCGGCAACAATGAGCAGTTCTTC
d_gene: TRBD2
abundance: -
v_gene: TRBV9
j_gene: TRBJ2-1

CDR3aa: CASRDRGVETQYF
CDR3nt: TGTGCCAGCCGTGACAGGGGGGTAGAGACCCAGTACTTC
d_gene: TRBD1
abundance: few
v_gene: TRBV2
j_gene: TRBJ2-5

CDR3aa: CASSPDTSRAFF
CDR3nt: TGTGCCAGCAGCCCGGACACTTCCAGGGCTTTCTTT
d_gene: -
abundance: few
v_gene: TRBV5-4
j_gene: TRBJ1-1

CDR3aa: CASSDDAPGANVLTF
CDR3nt: TGTGCCAGCAGTGACGACGCGCCTGGGGCCAACGTCCTGACTTTC
d_gene: -
abundance: -
v_gene: TRBV2
j_gene: TRBJ2-6

CDR3aa: CSVLLGAEAFF
CDR3nt: TGCAGCGTTCTTTTGGGGGCTGAAGCTTTCTTT
d_gene: -
abundance: few
v_gene: TRBV29-1
j_gene: TRBJ1-1

CDR3aa: CATSRGQPKEAFF
CDR3nt: TGTGCCACCAGCAGAGGACAGCCAAAAGAAGCTTTCTTT
d_gene: -
abundance: -
v_gene: TRBV15
j_gene: TRBJ1-1

CDR3aa: CATSRDEGVQETQYF
CDR3nt: TGTGCCACCAGCAGGGACGAAGGAGTTCAAGAGACCCAGTACTTC
d_gene: -
abundance: -
v_gene: TRBV15
j_gene: TRBJ2-5

CDR3aa: CASSFQASGKSSYNEQFF
CDR3nt: TGTGCCAGCAGTTTTCAGGCTAGCGGGAAAAGCTCCTACAATGAGCAGTTCTTC
d_gene: TRBD2
abundance: -
v_gene: TRBV27
j_gene: TRBJ2-1

CDR3aa: CAISEGRSGTEYTGELFF
CDR3nt: TGTGCCATCAGTGAGGGGAGGAGCGGGACAGAATACACCGGGGAGCTGTTTTTT
d_gene: -
abundance: few
v_gene: TRBV10-3
j_gene: TRBJ2-2

CDR3aa: CASSSLRDRAYNEQFF
CDR3nt: TGTGCCAGCAGCTCGCTCCGGGACAGGGCCTACAATGAGCAGTTCTTC
d_gene: TRBD1
abundance: -
v_gene: TRBV11-2
j_gene: TRBJ2-1

CDR3aa: CAGRTRGNEQFF
CDR3nt: TGTGCCGGGAGGACTAGAGGCAATGAGCAGTTCTTC
d_gene: TRBD2
abundance: -
v_gene: TRBV2
j_gene: TRBJ2-1

CDR3aa: CASSLGLAGVYEQFF
CDR3nt: TGTGCCAGCAGTTTGGGACTAGCGGGAGTGTATGAGCAGTTCTTC
d_gene: TRBD2
abundance: -
v_gene: TRBV27
j_gene: TRBJ2-1

CDR3aa: CASSQTLAGSYEQYF
CDR3nt: TGTGCCAGCAGTCAAACCCTAGCGGGGAGCTACGAGCAGTACTTC
d_gene: TRBD2
abundance: few
v_gene: TRBV6-5
j_gene: TRBJ2-7

CDR3aa: CSARGPPSTGELFF
CDR3nt: TGCAGTGCTAGGGGACCCCCGAGCACCGGGGAGCTGTTTTTT
d_gene: -
abundance: -
v_gene: TRBV20-1
j_gene: TRBJ2-2

CDR3aa: CSVEGETSAAQETQYF
CDR3nt: TGCAGCGTTGAGGGCGAAACTAGCGCGGCTCAAGAGACCCAGTACTTC
d_gene: TRBD2
abundance: few
v_gene: TRBV29-1
j_gene: TRBJ2-5

CDR3aa: CASSPGDRGRTGELFF
CDR3nt: TGTGCCAGCAGCCCGGGGGACAGGGGGCGAACCGGGGAGCTGTTTTTT
d_gene: TRBD1
abundance: few
v_gene: TRBV14
j_gene: TRBJ2-2

CDR3aa: CSAQGWMYDGYTF
CDR3nt: TGCAGTGCTCAGGGGTGGATGTATGATGGCTACACCTTC
d_gene: -
abundance: few
v_gene: TRBV20-1
j_gene: TRBJ1-2

CDR3aa: CASSQESSSGLLPQYF
CDR3nt: TGTGCCAGCAGCCAAGAGAGCTCCTCGGGACTACTCCCGCAGTACTTC
d_gene: TRBD2
abundance: -
v_gene: TRBV14
j_gene: TRBJ2-7

CDR3aa: CSARYAQHPYEQYF
CDR3nt: TGCAGTGCTAGGTACGCTCAGCACCCCTATGAGCAGTACTTC
d_gene: -
abundance: -
v_gene: TRBV20-1
j_gene: TRBJ2-5

CDR3aa: CATSRDRSGTTDTQYF
CDR3nt: TGTGCCACCAGCAGAGATAGGAGCGGAACCACAGATACGCAGTATTTT
d_gene: -
abundance: few
v_gene: TRBV15
j_gene: TRBJ2-3

CDR3aa: CASSPDRLGLGGTQYF
CDR3nt: TGTGCCAGCAGTCCTGATCGACTAGGTCTGGGTGGGACCCAGTACTTC
d_gene: -
abundance: few
v_gene: TRBV12-3/TRBV12-4
j_gene: TRBJ2-5

CDR3aa: CASSGRGAGGYTF
CDR3nt: TGTGCCAGCAGCGGCCGGGGGGCGGGTGGCTACACCTTC
d_gene: -
abundance: -
v_gene: TRBV7-9
j_gene: TRBJ1-2

CDR3aa: CASRARLAGEITYEQYF
CDR3nt: TGTGCCAGCAGGGCCAGACTAGCGGGGGAAATTACCTACGAGCAGTACTTC
d_gene: TRBD2
abundance: -
v_gene: TRBV2
j_gene: TRBJ2-7

CDR3aa: CASSQDNRQTNTGELFF
CDR3nt: TGCGCCAGCAGCCAAGATAACCGACAGACGAACACCGGGGAGCTGTTTTTT
d_gene: -
abundance: -
v_gene: TRBV4-3
j_gene: TRBJ2-2

CDR3aa: CASSLGQNPTYGYTF
CDR3nt: TGTGCCAGCAGCTTAGGACAGAACCCTACCTATGGCTACACCTTC
d_gene: -
abundance: many
v_gene: TRBV7-9
j_gene: TRBJ1-2

CDR3aa: CASSLDGRLEQFF
CDR3nt: TGTGCCAGCAGCTTAGATGGTAGACTAGAGCAGTTCTTC
d_gene: -
abundance: few
v_gene: TRBV7-2
j_gene: TRBJ2-1

CDR3aa: CASSQDVAHKQPQHF
CDR3nt: TGTGCCAGCAGTCAGGACGTGGCCCACAAACAGCCCCAGCATTTT
d_gene: -
abundance: -
v_gene: TRBV12-3/TRBV12-4
j_gene: TRBJ1-5

CDR3aa: CATSRDLATYEQYF
CDR3nt: TGTGCCACCAGCAGAGATTTAGCGACCTACGAGCAGTACTTC
d_gene: -
abundance: -
v_gene: TRBV15
j_gene: TRBJ2-7

CDR3aa: CASSEGRFQETQYF
CDR3nt: TGCGCCAGCAGCGAAGGACGGTTCCAAGAGACCCAGTACTTC
d_gene: -
abundance: few
v_gene: TRBV4-3
j_gene: TRBJ2-5

CDR3aa: CASSPDSKNIQYF
CDR3nt: TGTGCCAGCAGTCCTGACAGCAAAAACATTCAGTACTTC
d_gene: -
abundance: -
v_gene: TRBV12-3/TRBV12-4
j_gene: TRBJ2-4

CDR3aa: CASSVDPLAATGNEQFF
CDR3nt: TGTGCCAGCAGCGTAGATCCCCTAGCGGCAACCGGCAATGAGCAGTTCTTC
d_gene: TRBD2
abundance: few
v_gene: TRBV9
j_gene: TRBJ2-1

CDR3aa: CASSLTPGLAELYNEQFF
CDR3nt: TGTGCCAGCAGCCTGACTCCGGGACTAGCGGAGCTCTACAATGAGCAGTTCTTC
d_gene: TRBD2
abundance: few
v_gene: TRBV11-2
j_gene: TRBJ2-1